This T cell receptor (beta chain) was identified during a study of blood T cell repertoires in COVID-19. Whole-study context: T cells, B-cell-depleted T cells, or PBMCs provided the cDNA or gDNA that served as material.

Using immunoSEQ multiplex PCR, the repertoire was profiled, and TCRdb retains in-frame clones only, with some absent. The sample records 200,000 to 300,000 clones, around 84% being singletons. This receptor was identified in a man aged 35-49 years who had recovered from COVID-19. The source material was PBMCs or T cells enriched from blood (not recorded which).

The CDR3 DNA sequence: TGCGCCAGCAGCCAGGGGACAGGCATCTACGAGCAGTACTTC. Residues: CASSQGTGIYEQYF. The rearrangement links TRBV4-1 to TRBJ2-7; 8 nucleotides line up with TRBD1. The germline gives CDR1 MGHRA, CDR2 YSYEKL. V dropped 3 bases and J dropped 3; count of bases not matched to a gene: 4. This CDR3 is 14 amino acids long.